Listed below are T cell receptor beta chains from one sample, sequenced in a study of blood T cell repertoires in COVID-19. Repertoires were generated with immunoSEQ multiplex PCR, while TCRdb's copy carries only in-frame clones and drops some. This sample has roughly 280,000 clones; 80% to 90% occur once, and the top ten carry 11%. Sequencing used peripheral blood. The receptor source for this set is a woman in her 70s with acute or convalescent COVID-19. CDR3s include the opening cysteine and the closing phenylalanine or tryptophan. A D gene is named only where the DNA matches it firmly. For some rows the clone size is stated as once, few or many, or as a class when expanded; others skip it.

clone_size d_call j_call v_call cdr3_aa cdr3_nt
once TRBD1 TRBJ1-1 TRBV5-4 CASSLQGVNTEAFF TGTGCCAGCAGCTTGCAGGGGGTAAACACTGAAGCTTTCTTT
NA NA TRBJ2-7 TRBV15 CATSNYEGSSYEQYF TGTGCCACCAGCAACTATGAGGGTTCTTCCTACGAGCAGTACTTC
NA NA TRBJ2-1 TRBV14 CASSQRLVGHNEQFF TGTGCCAGCAGCCAACGCCTCGTTGGGCACAATGAGCAGTTCTTC
NA NA TRBJ1-1 TRBV27 CASSLYLPNMNTEAFF TGTGCCAGCAGTTTATACCTGCCAAACATGAACACTGAAGCTTTCTTT
NA NA TRBJ1-1 TRBV27 CASIKSGKGAEAFF TGTGCCAGCATAAAGTCCGGGAAGGGGGCTGAAGCTTTCTTT
NA NA TRBJ1-1 TRBV2 CASSTFRNTEAFF TGTGCCAGCAGTACCTTTAGGAACACTGAAGCTTTCTTT
once NA TRBJ2-7 TRBV7-9 CASSSRDYEQYF TGTGCCAGCAGCTCCCGAGACTACGAGCAGTACTTC
NA NA TRBJ1-1 TRBV3-1/TRBV3-2 CASSSSGRLAFF TGTGCCAGCAGCTCATCGGGGAGGTTGGCTTTCTTT
few NA TRBJ1-1 TRBV18 CASSPLTGSWNEAFF TGTGCCAGCTCACCCTTAACGGGAAGTTGGAATGAAGCTTTCTTT
NA NA TRBJ1-2 TRBV19 CASSIGGRGSSGYTF TGTGCCAGTAGTATAGGCGGCAGGGGTTCGTCTGGCTACACCTTC
NA NA TRBJ1-1 TRBV4-1 CASSPGTPPGAFF TGCGCCAGCAGCCCCGGGACACCCCCAGGAGCTTTCTTT
NA TRBD2 TRBJ2-4 TRBV5-4 CASSFGGGKAKNIQYF TGTGCCAGCAGCTTTGGGGGGGGAAAGGCCAAAAACATTCAGTACTTC
NA NA TRBJ2-7 TRBV30 CAWSRQSHEQYF TGTGCCTGGAGCAGACAGTCCCACGAGCAGTACTTC
few TRBD1 TRBJ1-6 TRBV29-1 CSAHDRGAYTDNSPLHF TGCAGCGCCCACGACAGGGGGGCCTATACGGATAATTCACCCCTCCACTTT
NA NA TRBJ2-1 TRBV10-3 CATRHNSYNEQFF TGTGCCACCCGACACAACTCCTACAATGAGCAGTTCTTC
NA TRBD2 TRBJ2-1 TRBV10-3 CAIRGTSGVVNEQFF TGTGCCATCAGGGGGACTAGCGGGGTGGTCAATGAGCAGTTCTTC
NA NA TRBJ1-1 TRBV5-4 CASTTPGGEVTEAFF TGTGCCAGCACCACCCCGGGGGGGGAAGTCACTGAAGCTTTCTTT
NA NA TRBJ1-3 TRBV7-6 CASSVSAGSSGNTIYF TGTGCCAGCAGCGTATCCGCAGGGTCCTCTGGAAACACCATATATTTT
NA TRBD1 TRBJ1-4 TRBV7-6 CASSLTGVSNEKLFF TGTGCCAGCAGCTTGACAGGGGTTTCGAATGAAAAACTGTTTTTT
NA TRBD2 TRBJ2-1 TRBV3-1/TRBV3-2 CASSQVSGAGGNNEQFF TGTGCCAGCAGCCAAGTCTCCGGAGCGGGGGGGAACAATGAGCAGTTCTTC
NA TRBD2 TRBJ2-3 TRBV6-2/TRBV6-3 CASSFGTSVYF TGTGCCAGCAGTTTCGGGACTAGCGTCTATTTT
NA NA TRBJ1-1 TRBV14 CASSPWAGRGGTEAFF TGTGCCAGCAGTCCCTGGGCGGGTCGAGGCGGCACTGAAGCTTTCTTT
NA NA TRBJ1-1 TRBV3-1/TRBV3-2 CASSLRAANTEAFF TGTGCCAGCAGCCTGAGGGCAGCTAACACTGAAGCTTTCTTT
NA TRBD1 TRBJ1-3 TRBV5-1 CASSSRAQGEGNTIYF TGCGCCAGCAGCTCACGCGCCCAGGGGGAGGGAAACACCATATATTTT
NA NA TRBJ1-1 TRBV2 CASSEAERKNTEAFF TGTGCCAGCAGTGAGGCGGAGAGAAAGAACACTGAAGCTTTCTTT
NA NA TRBJ1-2 TRBV14 CASSQGANYGYTF TGTGCCAGCAGCCAGGGAGCTAACTATGGCTACACCTTC
NA TRBD1 TRBJ2-7 TRBV7-9 CASSPPGQGVKQYF TGTGCCAGCAGCCCACCGGGACAGGGAGTCAAGCAGTACTTC
once NA TRBJ1-5 TRBV7-7 CASSWTVYSNQPQHF TGTGCTAGCAGCTGGACAGTATATAGCAATCAGCCCCAGCATTTT
NA NA TRBJ1-6 TRBV18 CASRDGRESPLHF TGTGCCAGCCGGGACGGTCGGGAGTCACCCCTCCACTTT
NA TRBD1 TRBJ2-1 TRBV7-9 CASSPRDRLGNEQFF TGTGCCAGCAGCCCCCGGGACAGGTTGGGTAATGAGCAGTTCTTC
NA NA TRBJ2-7 TRBV30 CAWSPGPGVNEQYF TGTGCCTGGAGTCCGGGGCCGGGGGTGAACGAGCAGTACTTC
NA TRBD2 TRBJ2-5 TRBV27 CASSSSSGYQETQYF TGTGCCAGCAGTTCGTCTAGCGGGTACCAAGAGACCCAGTACTTC
NA NA TRBJ2-2 TRBV6-4 CASSREPGRSGELFF TGTGCCAGCAGCAGGGAACCAGGACGTTCCGGGGAGCTGTTTTTT
NA TRBD1 TRBJ2-5 TRBV7-8 CASSRTGDGTQYF TGTGCCAGCAGCCGGACAGGCGATGGGACCCAGTACTTC
NA TRBD1 TRBJ1-6 TRBV30 CATTGVDNSPLHF TGTGCCACGACAGGGGTGGATAATTCACCCCTCCACTTT
few NA TRBJ1-1 TRBV27 CASSLYRGLNTEAFF TGTGCCAGCAGTTTATATCGGGGGTTGAACACTGAAGCTTTCTTT
NA NA TRBJ2-5 TRBV18 CASSPPSGETQYF TGTGCCAGCTCACCACCTTCAGGGGAGACCCAGTACTTC
NA NA TRBJ2-3 TRBV5-1 CASSLVGRSTQYF TGCGCCAGCAGCTTGGTGGGGCGTAGTACGCAGTATTTT
NA TRBD2 TRBJ2-2 TRBV3-1/TRBV3-2 CASSLAGSTGELFF TGTGCCAGCAGCCTAGCGGGGTCCACCGGGGAGCTGTTTTTT
NA NA TRBJ2-3 TRBV5-6 CASSLEGRPTDTQYF TGTGCCAGCAGCTTGGAGGGGCGGCCCACAGATACGCAGTATTTT
NA TRBD2 TRBJ2-3 TRBV6-2/TRBV6-3 CASSYVASGRTDTQYF TGTGCCAGCAGTTACGTGGCTAGCGGGAGGACAGATACGCAGTATTTT
NA NA TRBJ1-5 TRBV12-3/TRBV12-4 CASSNSIQPQHF TGTGCCAGCAGTAACTCGATACAGCCCCAGCATTTT
NA NA TRBJ1-4 TRBV6-6 CASSYFAGATNEKLFF TGTGCCAGCAGTTACTTCGCGGGGGCAACTAATGAAAAACTGTTTTTT
NA NA TRBJ1-2 TRBV19 CASSIDVNRVRNYGYTF TGTGCCAGTAGTATAGATGTCAACAGGGTTCGCAACTATGGCTACACCTTC
few NA TRBJ1-1 TRBV16 CASSQSSGDTEAFF TGTGCCAGCAGCCAATCTTCGGGGGACACTGAAGCTTTCTTT
NA NA TRBJ1-2 TRBV11-2 CASSSAGQFNYGYTF TGTGCCAGCAGCTCCGCTGGACAGTTTAACTATGGCTACACCTTC
NA NA TRBJ1-1 TRBV5-1 CASSRAPGQTEAFF TGCGCCAGCAGCCGGGCCCCCGGACAGACCGAAGCTTTCTTT
NA NA TRBJ2-2 TRBV7-9 CASNTRGLRGRELFF TGTGCCAGCAACACTCGGGGATTGCGGGGAAGGGAGCTGTTTTTT
NA NA TRBJ1-2 TRBV10-3 CANLDSYYGYTF TGTGCCAACCTAGACTCATACTATGGCTACACCTTC
NA NA TRBJ1-2 TRBV6-5 CASSSPKLTRGYTF TGTGCCAGCAGCTCCCCGAAACTCACTCGGGGCTACACCTTC
NA NA TRBJ1-1 TRBV6-5 CASTLTQGPQGQPFF TGTGCCAGCACCCTCACCCAGGGGCCCCAAGGTCAACCTTTCTTT